A single sample is the source of the 12 T cell receptor beta chains below, sequenced in a study of blood T cells in healthy people across ages. Through a sample-barcoded 5' primer and a J-beta primer mix, a second PCR was run for 7 to 11 cycles. TCRdb fed the 5' RACE reads into MiXCR, producing one record per CDR3 protein. The table includes 600,000 to 900,000 distinct CDR3 sequences, roughly 24% detected once. This same sample was also part of a study on T cells of mothers and their children.

The sample comprised blood. These receptors originate from a boy aged 5 to 17 in good health.

The rearrangement joins TRBV4-1 to TRBJ1-3, with D tentatively TRBD1 (5 bases). This CDR3 has 15 residues. Germline values: CDR1 MGHRA, CDR2 YSYEKL. Trimming removed 0 bases from V and 0 bases from J, with 6 bases in between. The CDR3 region is CASSQEQGSGNTIYF. The CDR3 coding sequence is TGCGCCAGCAGCCAAGAGCAGGGCTCTGGAAACACCATATATTTT.

This clonotype was seen a few times. The J gene is TRBJ2-1, the V gene TRBV6-6; D may be TRBD1 or TRBD2 (5 bases each). The J call may be mistaken, given a closer DNA end match to TRBJ2-5. Germline V lookup: CDR1 MNHNY, CDR2 SVGAGI (reference sequence). There are 14 residues in the CDR3. The CDR3 nucleotides are TGTGCCAGCAGTTCCCCGGGGCTTCAAGAGACCCAGTACTTC. Translation: CASSSPGLQETQYF.

This clonotype turned up a few times. The V and J genes are TRBV4-2 and TRBJ2-6; 10 bases line up with TRBD1. Germline V gene data show CDR1 as LGHNA and CDR2 as YNFKEQ. The CDR3 length is 17 residues. After removal of 7 bases from V and 0 bases from J, the junction contained 6 bases not matched to a gene. The CDR3 coding sequence is TGTGCCAGCACAACCGGGACAGGGGCCTCTGGGGCCAACGTCCTGACTTTC. Translated: CASTTGTGASGANVLTF.

The V gene is TRBV5-1, the J gene TRBJ2-1, with no clear D. CDR3 size: 13 residues. The V gene lost 0 bases and the J gene lost 7 bases, with 8 bases spanning the gap. Per germline, CDR1 SGHRS and CDR2 YFSETQ. Here the CDR3 reads CASSLGPLNEQFF. The CDR3 nucleotides are TGCGCCAGCAGCTTGGGCCCGTTAAATGAGCAGTTCTTC.

The genes are TRBV6-5 and TRBJ2-7; D not resolved. Germline values: CDR1 MNHEY, CDR2 SVGAGI. The CDR3 is made up of 13 amino acids. The V end lost 2 bases, the J end lost 7 bases, and 12 bases lay between the germline ends. Here the CDR3 DNA reads TGTGCCAGCAGTTACGGACGTACACGGGAGCAGTACTTC. Encoded protein: CASSYGRTREQYF.

The table lists this clonotype with a few counts. V usage is TRBV12-3 or TRBV12-4 and J usage is TRBJ2-5; possibly TRBD2 for D (8 bases). The CDR3 is 15 residues long. Trimming pared 5 bases from V and 5 bases from J, leaving 18 bases between. CDR3 bases: TGTGCCAGCAGTACTCGGGAGGGACAGAGGGAGACCCAGTACTTC. Translated: CASSTREGQRETQYF.

This clonotype turned up a few times. The chain joins TRBV27 to TRBJ1-1; TRBD1 agrees at 9 bases. The CDR3 extends over 14 amino acids. CDR1 and CDR2 (germline): MNHEY, SMNVEV (reference sequence). The ends lost 2 bases at V and 6 bases at J; junction bases unmatched: 4. The CDR3 loop is CASSLTGTGSEAFF. The CDR3 nucleotides are TGTGCCAGCAGTTTAACCGGGACAGGGTCTGAAGCTTTCTTT.

In its sample, this clonotype was seen a few times. The chain's CDR3 is CASRTDRGPDEQYF. The CDR3 DNA reads TGTGCCAGCAGGACCGACAGGGGGCCTGACGAGCAGTACTTC. V usage is TRBV6-1 and J usage is TRBJ2-7, with TRBD1 matching 10 bases. Unmatched junction bases numbered 7, after V lost 6 bases and J lost 5 bases. Germline V gene sequence: CDR1 MNHNS, CDR2 SASEGT. The CDR3 spans 14 residues.

The chain uses TRBV2 and TRBJ2-1; D may match TRBD1 or TRBD2 (5 bases each). Germline V gene lookup returns CDR1 SNHLY and CDR2 FYNNEI. The CDR3 is 13 amino acids. Deletions cut 6 bases from V and 4 bases from J, with 10 bases between. In DNA form, the CDR3 reads TGTGCCAGCAGGGGGGACGGTTACAATGAGCAGTTCTTC. Protein: CASRGDGYNEQFF.

The J gene is TRBJ1-1, the V gene TRBV14, with 7 bases lining up with TRBD1. Germline CDR1 and CDR2: SGHDN and FVKESK. V lost 0 bases, J lost 1 base, and 5 bases stayed unmatched. The length of the CDR3 is 16 residues. The CDR3 protein is CASSQDSWTGNTEAFF. CDR3 coding DNA: TGTGCCAGCAGCCAAGATTCTTGGACAGGGAACACTGAAGCTTTCTTT.

This clonotype was found a few times. The V call is TRBV6-5, the J call TRBJ2-5, with TRBD1 identical over 12 bases. The J call may be wrong; the DNA end is better matched by TRBJ2-7. Germline CDR1 reads MNHEY; CDR2 reads SVGAGI. This CDR3 is built from 15 residues. The CDR3 loop reads CASSYSRDRGHEQYF. CDR3 in DNA: TGTGCCAGCAGTTACTCTAGGGACAGGGGGCACGAGCAGTACTTC.

The J gene is TRBJ1-4, the V gene TRBV6-1; TRBD1 matches 9 bases. V was pared by 6 bases and J by 7 bases, with 12 bases of the junction left unmatched. Per germline, CDR1 MNHNS and CDR2 SASEGT. The CDR3 totals 16 residues. CDR3: CASRHTGGALSEKLFF. The CDR3 region has the DNA TGTGCCAGCAGGCATACAGGGGGCGCGCTTAGTGAAAAACTGTTTTTT.